The clone carrying this T cell receptor (beta chain) was counted once. The study sequenced TCR beta in blood CD8+ and CD4+ T cells. TEMRA cells were enriched by FACS, while CD8+ and CD4+ T cells were obtained through a negative isolation that was performed magnetically. The data stem from a study of CD8 T cells in Susac syndrome. Per germline, CDR1 SGHRS and CDR2 YFSETQ. Trimming at V came to 3 bases and at J to 9 bases, leaving 6 bases not matched to a gene. The CDR3 length is 13 residues. The RNA, about 0.45 to 1 ug, was put through reverse transcription using random hexamers. From the immunoSEQ multiplex PCR reads, TCRdb called clonotypes with MiXCR, one entry per CDR3 protein. The top ten clones hold approximately 0.12% of a sample with about 140,000 distinct CDR3 sequences, approximately 96% of them seen once.

Sequenced: CD4+ T cells from PBMCs. This receptor was obtained from a human donor with multiple sclerosis. The chain combines TRBV5-1 with TRBJ2-1; 7 bases are shared with TRBD2. DNA of the CDR3: TGCGCCAGCAGCTGGACTAGTTTTCGTGAGCAGTTCTTC. It codes for CASSWTSFREQFF.